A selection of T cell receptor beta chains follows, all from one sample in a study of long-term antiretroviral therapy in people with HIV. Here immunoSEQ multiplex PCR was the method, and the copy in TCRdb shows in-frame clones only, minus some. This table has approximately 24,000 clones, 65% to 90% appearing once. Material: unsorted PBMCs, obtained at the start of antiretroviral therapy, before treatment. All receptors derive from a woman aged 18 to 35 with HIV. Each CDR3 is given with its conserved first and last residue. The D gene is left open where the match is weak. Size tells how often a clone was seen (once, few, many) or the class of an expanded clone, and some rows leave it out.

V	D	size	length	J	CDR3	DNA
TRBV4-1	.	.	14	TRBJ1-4	CASSHGWQGEKLFF	TGCGCCAGCAGCCATGGTTGGCAGGGTGAAAAACTGTTTTTT
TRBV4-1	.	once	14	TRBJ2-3	CAWQRNRGTDTQYF	TGCGCTTGGCAAAGGAACAGGGGCACAGATACGCAGTATTTT
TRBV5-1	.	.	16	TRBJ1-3	CASSLAGPLAGNTIYF	TGCGCCAGCAGCTTGGCCGGGCCGCTAGCTGGAAACACCATATATTTT
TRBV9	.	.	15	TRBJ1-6	CASSVAGENNSPLHF	TGTGCCAGCAGCGTAGCAGGAGAGAATAATTCACCCCTCCACTTT
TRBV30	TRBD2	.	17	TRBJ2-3	CAQRKGLAGGNTDTQYF	TGTGCCCAAAGGAAGGGCCTAGCGGGAGGGAACACAGATACGCAGTATTTT
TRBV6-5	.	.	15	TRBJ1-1	CASSYSAGENTEAFF	TGTGCCAGCAGTTACTCCGCGGGGGAGAACACTGAAGCTTTCTTT
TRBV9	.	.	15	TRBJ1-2	CASSVGGTDTFGYTF	TGTGCCAGCAGCGTAGGAGGGACCGATACGTTCGGCTACACCTTC
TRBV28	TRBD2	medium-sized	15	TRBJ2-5	CASTPSGGVQETQYF	TGTGCCAGCACCCCGTCGGGAGGGGTCCAAGAGACCCAGTACTTC
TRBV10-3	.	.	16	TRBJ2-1	CAISESMGGAYNEQFF	TGTGCCATCAGTGAGTCGATGGGGGGTGCCTACAATGAGCAGTTCTTC
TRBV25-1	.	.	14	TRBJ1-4	CASSESDRDEKLFF	TGTGCCAGCAGTGAAAGCGACAGAGATGAAAAACTGTTTTTT
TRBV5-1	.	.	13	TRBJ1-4	CASSPGRGEKLFF	TGCGCCAGCAGCCCCGGGAGGGGGGAAAAACTGTTTTTT
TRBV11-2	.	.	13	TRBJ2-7	CASSWQGDYEQYF	TGTGCCAGCAGCTGGCAGGGTGACTACGAGCAGTACTTC
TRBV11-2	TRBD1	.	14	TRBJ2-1	CASSLPGGINEQFF	TGTGCCAGCAGCTTACCAGGGGGCATCAATGAGCAGTTCTTC
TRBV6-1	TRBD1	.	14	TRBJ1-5	CASRDRAGHQPQHF	TGTGCCAGCAGGGACAGGGCAGGTCATCAGCCCCAGCATTTT
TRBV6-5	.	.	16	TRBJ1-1	CASSYFLTSVNTEAFF	TGTGCCAGCAGTTACTTCTTGACATCCGTGAACACTGAAGCTTTCTTT
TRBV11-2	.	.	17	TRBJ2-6	CASSLEGWRSKANVLTF	TGTGCCAGCAGCTTAGAAGGGTGGCGGTCCAAGGCCAACGTCCTGACTTTC
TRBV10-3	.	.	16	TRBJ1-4	CAISDIRDVGNEKLFF	TGTGCCATCAGTGATATCCGGGACGTGGGTAATGAAAAACTGTTTTTT
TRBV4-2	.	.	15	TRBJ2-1	CASSQVNELGQGQFF	TGTGCCAGCAGCCAAGTTAACGAGTTGGGACAAGGGCAGTTCTTC
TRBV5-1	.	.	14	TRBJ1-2	CASSLVWGAGGYTF	TGCGCCAGCAGCTTGGTTTGGGGGGCTGGTGGCTACACCTTC
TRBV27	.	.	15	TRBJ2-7	CASSLDPGRLYEQYF	TGTGCCAGCAGTTTAGACCCGGGACGGCTCTACGAGCAGTACTTT
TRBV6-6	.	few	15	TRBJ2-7	CASSYKAGRSYEQYF	TGTGCCAGCAGTTACAAGGCAGGGCGCTCCTACGAGCAGTACTTC
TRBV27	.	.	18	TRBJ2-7	CASWGLVSRAPSSYEQYF	TGTGCCAGCTGGGGGTTGGTCTCCAGGGCGCCTAGCTCCTACGAGCAGTACTTC
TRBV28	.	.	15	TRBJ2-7	CATGTSGIPVSEQYF	TGTGCCACTGGTACCTCCGGGATACCTGTTAGTGAGCAGTACTTC
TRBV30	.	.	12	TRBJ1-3	CAWSEEGNTIYF	TGTGCCTGGAGTGAGGAGGGAAACACCATATATTTT
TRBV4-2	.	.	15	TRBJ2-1	CASSQSETGGHEQFF	TGTGCCAGCAGCCAAAGTGAGACAGGAGGCCATGAGCAGTTCTTC
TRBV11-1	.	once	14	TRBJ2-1	CASSFRLEGNEQFF	TGTGCCAGCAGCTTTCGACTTGAGGGAAATGAGCAGTTCTTC
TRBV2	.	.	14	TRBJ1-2	CASSGTPWDYGYTF	TGTGCCAGCAGTGGCACACCCTGGGACTATGGCTACACCTTC
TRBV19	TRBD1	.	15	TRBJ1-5	CASSADRGGNQPQHF	TGTGCCAGTAGCGCGGACAGGGGCGGCAATCAGCCCCAGCATTTT
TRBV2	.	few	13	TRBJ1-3	CASSVRGGNTIYF	TGTGCCAGCAGTGTCAGGGGTGGAAACACCATATATTTT
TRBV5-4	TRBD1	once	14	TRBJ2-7	CASSLGQGVDEQYF	TGTGCCAGCAGCTTAGGTCAGGGGGTCGACGAGCAGTACTTC
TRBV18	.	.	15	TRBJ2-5	CASSPAMGTEETQYF	TGTGCCAGCTCACCCGCAATGGGGACGGAAGAGACCCAGTACTTC
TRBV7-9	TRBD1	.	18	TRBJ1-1	CASSPKPGQSGMNTEAFF	TGTGCCAGCAGCCCGAAACCGGGACAGAGTGGGATGAACACTGAAGCTTTCTTT
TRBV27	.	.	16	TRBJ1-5	CASSFSAGTWDQPQHF	TGTGCCAGCAGTTTTTCGGCAGGGACCTGGGATCAGCCCCAGCATTTT
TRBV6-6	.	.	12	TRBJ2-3	CASRPATDTQYF	TGTGCCAGCAGGCCCGCCACAGATACGCAGTATTTT
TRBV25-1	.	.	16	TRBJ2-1	CASSGDKVVSYNEQFF	TGTGCCAGCAGTGGGGACAAGGTGGTCTCCTACAATGAGCAGTTCTTC
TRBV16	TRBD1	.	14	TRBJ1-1	CASSHPTGDRHAFF	TGTGCCAGCAGCCACCCGACTGGGGACAGACACGCTTTCTTT
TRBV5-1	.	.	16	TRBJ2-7	CASHASGQSPSYEQYF	TGCGCCAGCCACGCTTCAGGACAGAGCCCCTCCTACGAGCAGTACTTC
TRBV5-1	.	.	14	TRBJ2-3	CASSSLASTDTQYF	TGCGCCAGCAGCTCCCTAGCGAGCACAGATACGCAGTATTTT
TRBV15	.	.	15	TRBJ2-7	CATSRDRVQPYEQYF	TGTGCCACCAGCAGAGATAGGGTACAGCCCTACGAGCAGTACTTC
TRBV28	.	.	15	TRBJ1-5	CASTAPNYSNQPQHF	TGTGCCAGCACAGCTCCTAACTATAGCAATCAGCCCCAGCATTTT
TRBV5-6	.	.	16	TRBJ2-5	CASSLPGDWREETQYF	TGTGCCAGCAGCCTACCAGGGGACTGGAGGGAAGAGACCCAGTACTTC
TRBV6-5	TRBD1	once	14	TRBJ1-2	CASSPRQGGYGYTF	TGTGCCAGCAGTCCTCGACAGGGAGGATATGGCTACACCTTC